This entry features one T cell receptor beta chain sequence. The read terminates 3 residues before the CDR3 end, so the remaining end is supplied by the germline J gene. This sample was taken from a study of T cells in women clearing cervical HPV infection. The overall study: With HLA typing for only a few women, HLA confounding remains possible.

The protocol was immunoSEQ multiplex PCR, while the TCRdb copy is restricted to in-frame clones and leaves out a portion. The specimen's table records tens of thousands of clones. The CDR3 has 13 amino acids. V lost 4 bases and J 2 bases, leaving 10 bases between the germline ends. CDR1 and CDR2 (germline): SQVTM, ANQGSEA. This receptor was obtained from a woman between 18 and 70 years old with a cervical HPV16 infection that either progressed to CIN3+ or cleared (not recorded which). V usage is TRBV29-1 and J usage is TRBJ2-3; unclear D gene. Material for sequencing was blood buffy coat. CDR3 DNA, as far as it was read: TGCAGCGTTGGTGGGCGATTCACAGATACG. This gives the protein CSVGGRFTDT. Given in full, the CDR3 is CSVGGRFTDTQYF.